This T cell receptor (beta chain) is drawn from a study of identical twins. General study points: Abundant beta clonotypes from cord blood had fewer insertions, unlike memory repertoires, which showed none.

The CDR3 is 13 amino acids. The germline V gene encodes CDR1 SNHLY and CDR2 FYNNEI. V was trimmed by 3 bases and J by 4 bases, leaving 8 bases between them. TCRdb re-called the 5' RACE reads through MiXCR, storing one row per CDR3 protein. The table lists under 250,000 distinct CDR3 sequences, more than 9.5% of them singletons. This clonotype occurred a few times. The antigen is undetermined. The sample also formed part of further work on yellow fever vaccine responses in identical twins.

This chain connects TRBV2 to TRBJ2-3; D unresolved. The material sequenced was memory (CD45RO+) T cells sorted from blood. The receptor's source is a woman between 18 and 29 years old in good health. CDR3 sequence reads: CASSDTRPDTQYF. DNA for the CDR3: TGTGCCAGCAGTGACACCCGGCCAGATACGCAGTATTTT.